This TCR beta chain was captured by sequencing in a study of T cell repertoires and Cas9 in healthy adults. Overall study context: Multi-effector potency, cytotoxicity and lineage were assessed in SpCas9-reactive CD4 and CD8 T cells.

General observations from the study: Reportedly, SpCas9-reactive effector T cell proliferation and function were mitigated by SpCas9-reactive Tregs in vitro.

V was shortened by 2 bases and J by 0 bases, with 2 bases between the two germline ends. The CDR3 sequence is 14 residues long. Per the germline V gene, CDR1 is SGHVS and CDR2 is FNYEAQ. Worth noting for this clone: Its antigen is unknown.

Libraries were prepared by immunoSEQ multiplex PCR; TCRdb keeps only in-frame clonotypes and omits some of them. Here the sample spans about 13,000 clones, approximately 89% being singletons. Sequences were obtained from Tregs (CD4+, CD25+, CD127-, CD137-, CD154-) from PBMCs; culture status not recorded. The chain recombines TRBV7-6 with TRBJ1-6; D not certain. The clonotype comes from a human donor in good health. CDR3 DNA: TGTGCCAGCAGCTTACGCTCCTATAATTCACCCCTCCACTTT. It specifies CASSLRSYNSPLHF.